These 24 T cell receptor beta chains were sequenced from one sample in a study of regulatory and conventional T cells in RAG deficiency. Conventional CD4+ T cells were sorted from blood as CD25-low CD127-high cells. Sequenced by immunoSEQ multiplex PCR; TCRdb stores in-frame clones only, minus some. The sample contains roughly 32,000 clones, approximately 96% of which appear only once. These sequences were also reported in another study, on regulatory T cells. That work contributes: Amplification used 52 TRBV primers and 13 TRBJ primers.

The sample taken for sequencing was CD25- CD4+ T cells sorted from blood. Receptors originate from a human donor in good health.

J is TRBJ2-7 and V is TRBV10-3; 10 nucleotides line up with TRBD1. CDR1 is ENHRY, CDR2 SYGVKD, per germline. The V and J ends lost 0 bases and 7 bases, in that order; junction bases with no gene match: 12. The CDR3 loop spans 17 amino acids. CDR3 sequence (DNA): TGTGCCATCAGTGAGTCGACTATCCGAGACAGGGGGCAAGAGCAGTACTTC. Encoded protein: CAISESTIRDRGQEQYF.

This chain links TRBV9 with TRBJ1-2; TRBD1 matches at 9 bases. This CDR3 is 16 amino acids long. CDR1 SGDLS and CDR2 YYNGEE come from the germline V gene. The junction had 11 bases not matched to a gene; V was cut back by 0 bases and J by 8 bases. CDR3 protein: CASSVARGGTGNGYTF. The CDR3 DNA reads as TGTGCCAGCAGCGTAGCTAGGGGGGGGACAGGGAACGGCTACACCTTC.

This clone came up once. This chain connects TRBV4-2 to TRBJ1-5; 7 bases map to TRBD1. Germline trimming cut 5 bases from V and 6 bases from J; bases unmatched to any gene: 1. The CDR3 sequence is 12 residues long. The V gene's germline CDR1 is LGHNA and CDR2 YNFKEQ. CDR3 sequence (DNA): TGTGCCAGCAGCAGACAGGGTCAGCCCCAGCATTTT. Encoded protein: CASSRQGQPQHF.

The V and J genes are TRBV4-1 and TRBJ1-1; 9 nucleotides line up with TRBD1. Losses at the gene ends were 0 bases for V and 5 bases for J; bases not matched to a gene: 4. The CDR3 totals 15 residues. The germline V gene has CDR1 MGHRA and CDR2 YSYEKL. CDR3 sequence: CASSQEGQGRTEAFF. The CDR3 DNA sequence: TGCGCCAGCAGCCAAGAGGGACAGGGTCGTACTGAAGCTTTCTTT.

The V call is TRBV5-1, the J call TRBJ2-5, with 10 positions matching TRBD2. This CDR3 region has 14 residues. Per the germline V gene, CDR1 is SGHRS and CDR2 is YFSETQ. J was trimmed by 5 bases and V by 5 bases; bases with no gene match: 6. DNA of the CDR3: TGCGCCAGCAGTTTAGGGACTAGCGCTGAGACCCAGTACTTC. Its protein product is CASSLGTSAETQYF.

The V and J genes are TRBV7-2 and TRBJ2-4; 14 nucleotides align to TRBD2. Germline loops: CDR1 SGHTA, CDR2 FQGNSA. The V gene end was trimmed by 3 bases and the J gene end by 10 bases; junction bases not matched to a gene: 11. This CDR3 is built from 17 residues. The CDR3 reads CASSLDGTSGGLAIQYF. CDR3 in DNA: TGTGCCAGCAGCTTGGACGGGACTAGCGGGGGTCTAGCTATTCAGTACTTC.

CDR3 amino acids: CAWSGSTNTGELFF. CDR3 in DNA: TGTGCCTGGAGCGGGTCGACTAACACCGGGGAGCTGTTTTTT. J is TRBJ2-2 and V is TRBV30, with unresolved D. The ends were cut back, 3 bases at V and 2 bases at J, with 10 bases in the middle. The CDR3 is 14 amino acids. Germline V lookup: CDR1 GTSNPN, CDR2 SVGIG (reference sequence).

A word on this clone: A junction end diverges from the germline sequence, so it may reflect a read error. The chain employs TRBV7-7 and TRBJ2-1; TRBD2 matches at 8 bases. The germline V gene encodes CDR1 SSHAT and CDR2 FNYEAQ (reference sequence). The length of the CDR3 is 15 residues. DNA of the CDR3: TGTGCTAGCAGCTCGGGGGGGCGTCTTGACAATGAGCAGTTCTTC. Amino acids: CASSSGGRLDNEQFF.

This chain uses TRBV7-9 with TRBJ2-7, with 14 bases that match TRBD2. Germline-derived CDR1 and CDR2 are SEHNR and FQNEAQ (reference sequence). CDR3 length: 16 amino acids. V gave up 3 bases and J gave up 1 base; unmatched junction bases: 2. This CDR3 reads CASSLGLAGVSYEQYF. The CDR3 DNA reads TGTGCCAGCAGCTTGGGACTAGCGGGGGTATCCTACGAGCAGTACTTC.

The V and J genes are TRBV2 and TRBJ2-1; possibly TRBD2 for D (6 bases). V was trimmed by 1 base and J by 4 bases, leaving 14 bases between them. Per germline, CDR1 SNHLY and CDR2 FYNNEI. CDR3 length equals 16 residues. The CDR3 sequence: CASSEVAGPRYNEQFF. The CDR3 DNA reads as TGTGCCAGCAGTGAAGTTGCGGGGCCCAGATACAATGAGCAGTTCTTC.

This chain links TRBV5-4 with TRBJ2-7; TRBD1 agrees at 8 bases. Germline CDR1 reads SGHNT; CDR2 reads YYREEE (reference sequence). The ends lost 4 bases at V and 3 bases at J; junction bases unmatched: 9. The CDR3 spans 15 residues. The CDR3 sequence is CASSPAGQGLYEQYF. The CDR3 region has the DNA TGTGCCAGCAGCCCCGCAGGACAGGGACTCTACGAGCAGTACTTC.

Notes on this clone: A read error may account for a junction end that differs from germline. The chain uses TRBV10-3 and TRBJ2-1; TRBD2 aligns across 7 bases. Germline V gene data show CDR1 as ENHRY and CDR2 as SYGVKD. The CDR3 sequence is 15 residues long. The CDR3, as DNA: TGTGCCACCAGTGAGTTGTCTAGCGGATACAATGAGCAGTTCTTC. Translating gives CATSELSSGYNEQFF.

The chain recombines TRBV10-3 with TRBJ1-3; 7 nucleotides align to TRBD1. The germline CDR1 and CDR2 sequences are ENHRY and SYGVKD. Germline trimming cut 6 bases from V and 0 bases from J; bases unmatched to any gene: 8. CDR3 length: 16 residues. This CDR3 reads CAISPGQLYSGNTIYF. As DNA, the CDR3 is TGTGCCATCAGCCCGGGACAGCTCTACTCTGGAAACACCATATATTTT.

The V and J genes are TRBV6-5 and TRBJ1-5, with TRBD1 matching over 8 bases. The CDR3 length is 13 residues. Germline V gene sequence: CDR1 MNHEY, CDR2 SVGAGI. After removal of 8 bases from V and 7 bases from J, the junction contained 7 bases not matched to a gene. CDR3: CASGTGPHQPQHF. CDR3 coding DNA: TGTGCCAGCGGGACAGGTCCACACCAGCCCCAGCATTTT.

The chain carries TRBV29-1 and TRBJ2-1, with D hard to call. The CDR3 length is 15 residues. Germline assignment: CDR1 SQVTM and CDR2 ANQGSEA. V was cut by 6 bases and J by 2 bases, with 17 bases left in between. The CDR3 bases are TGCAGCGTCCGCCACCCCACGGTAACCTACAATGAGCAGTTCTTC. Protein: CSVRHPTVTYNEQFF.

The chain couples TRBV18 to TRBJ2-5, with D possibly TRBD2 on 6 matching bases. Trimming shortened V by 6 bases and J by 2 bases, and 16 bases separated the two germline ends. The CDR3 has 15 residues. Germline V lookup: CDR1 KGHSH, CDR2 LQKENI. The CDR3 DNA follows: TGTGCCAGCTCTAACCGGGGACTTCGACAAGAGACCCAGTACTTC. It encodes CASSNRGLRQETQYF.

V is TRBV5-1 and J is TRBJ1-4; 7 nucleotides align to TRBD1. This CDR3 spans 16 amino acids. J gave up 4 bases and V 0 bases, and 6 bases lay outside the gene matches. Germline V gives CDR1 SGHRS, CDR2 YFSETQ. In nucleotides, the CDR3 is TGCGCCAGCAGCTTGGCCGACAGGGCCTATAATGAAAAACTGTTTTTT. As protein: CASSLADRAYNEKLFF. Looking up the rest from reference TRBV5-1 and TRBJ1-4 gives the full variable domain: KAGVTQTPRYLIKTRGQQVTLSCSPISGHRSVSWYQQTPGQGLQFLFEYFSETQRNKGNFPGRFSGRQFSNSRSEMNVSTLELGDSALYLCASSLADRAYNEKLFFGSGTQLSVL.

This chain uses TRBV4-1 with TRBJ2-2, with 11 bases matching TRBD1. CDR1 and CDR2 from the germline V gene are MGHRA and YSYEKL. The CDR3 has 16 amino acids. Losses at the gene ends were 4 bases for V and 4 bases for J; bases not matched to a gene: 5. The CDR3 region has the DNA TGCGCCAGCAGCCGAACCGGGACAGGGGGCACCGGGGAGCTGTTTTTT. Translating gives CASSRTGTGGTGELFF.

The chain has TRBV6-1 and TRBJ2-7; TRBD1 is a possible D gene (5 bases). Germline V gene sequence: CDR1 MNHNS, CDR2 SASEGT. There are 15 residues in the CDR3. V lost 3 bases and J 0 bases, leaving 12 bases between the germline ends. Here the CDR3 reads CASSESTGPSYEQYF. The DNA for the CDR3 is TGTGCCAGCAGTGAGAGTACAGGCCCCTCCTACGAGCAGTACTTC.

The chain joins TRBV7-3 to TRBJ2-1; 13 bases are a match to TRBD2. The CDR3 has 19 residues. CDR1 and CDR2 (germline): SGHTA, FQGTGA. With V trimmed by 0 bases and J by 0 bases, 5 bases remained unmatched. CDR3 bases: TGTGCCAGCAGCTTAACCGGGACTAGCGGGATGACCTCCTACAATGAGCAGTTCTTC. Translating it yields CASSLTGTSGMTSYNEQFF.

The chain links TRBV7-2 to TRBJ1-4; D may be TRBD1 (6 bases). CDR3 length: 17 amino acids. Trimming shortened V by 5 bases and J by 4 bases, and 20 bases separated the two germline ends. Per the germline V gene, CDR1 is SGHTA and CDR2 is FQGNSA. This CDR3 reads CASSIKGPGAYNEKLFF. The DNA of the CDR3 is TGTGCCAGCAGCATAAAGGGGCCAGGGGCCTATAATGAAAAACTGTTTTTT.

This clone was seen a single time. V is TRBV25-1 and J is TRBJ1-5, with D perhaps matching TRBD1 (5 bases). Trimming shortened V by 1 base and J by 6 bases, and 13 bases separated the two germline ends. The CDR3 sequence is 15 residues long. From germline, CDR1 is MGHDK and CDR2 SYGVNS. CDR3 sequence: CASSESGQGGQPQHF. CDR3 nucleotide sequence: TGTGCCAGCAGTGAATCGGGCCAGGGAGGTCAGCCCCAGCATTTT.

The chain recombines TRBV7-6 with TRBJ2-2, with 9 bases matching TRBD2. Germline loops: CDR1 SGHVS, CDR2 FNYEAQ. Trimming at V came to 1 base and at J to 4 bases, leaving 7 bases not matched to a gene. The CDR3 has 17 amino acids. The CDR3 sequence: CASSLVRAGGPTGELFF. In nucleotides, the CDR3 is TGTGCCAGCAGCTTAGTACGGGCGGGGGGGCCCACCGGGGAGCTGTTTTTT.

The chain is built from TRBV2 and TRBJ2-1; weak D call: TRBD1 (6 bases). Germline CDR1 reads SNHLY; CDR2 reads FYNNEI. This CDR3 region has 15 residues. Trimming removed 7 bases from V and 9 bases from J, with 22 bases in between. CDR3 sequence (DNA): TGTGCCAGCAACCGACAGGAGCCCTATACGAGTGAGCAGTTCTTC. Its translation: CASNRQEPYTSEQFF. The full variable domain, completed using reference TRBV2 and TRBJ2-1, is EPEVTQTPSHQVTQMGQEVILRCVPISNHLYFYWYRQILGQKVEFLVSFYNNEISEKSEIFDDQFSVERPDGSNFTLKIRSTKLEDSAMYFCASNRQEPYTSEQFFGPGTRLTVL.